The rows below give T cell receptor beta chains drawn from one sample of a study of shared clonotypes between healthy human individuals. The method was immunoSEQ multiplex PCR; TCRdb's version includes in-frame clones alone and lacks a portion of them. The table shows over a million clones, with more than 95% occurring only once. The sample taken for sequencing was naive CD4+ T cells sorted from blood. Receptors originate from a man between 25 and 39 years old in good health. The CDR3 runs from the conserved cysteine through the conserved F or W. A D gene is named only where the DNA matches it firmly.

j_call: TRBJ1-5
v_call: TRBV2
d_call: NA
cdr3_nt: TGTGCCAGCAGATCTGGACGGAGCCGAATGAGTCCCCAGCATTTT
cdr3_aa: CASRSGRSRMSPQHF

j_call: TRBJ2-7
v_call: TRBV2
d_call: NA
cdr3_nt: TGTGCCAGCAGAGACAACTACGAGCAGTACTTC
cdr3_aa: CASRDNYEQYF

j_call: TRBJ2-2
v_call: TRBV14
d_call: NA
cdr3_nt: TGTGCCAGCAGCCAAGTTGGGGTCTTCCGCACCGGGGAGCTGTTTTTT
cdr3_aa: CASSQVGVFRTGELFF

j_call: TRBJ1-4
v_call: TRBV5-5
d_call: NA
cdr3_nt: TGTGCCAGCAGCTTGGATGTCGGGTTTTGGGTTGCAACTAATGAAAAACTGTTTTTT
cdr3_aa: CASSLDVGFWVATNEKLFF

j_call: TRBJ1-3
v_call: TRBV9
d_call: TRBD1
cdr3_nt: TGTGCCAGCAGCACAGGGGTGGCTGGAAACACCATATATTTT
cdr3_aa: CASSTGVAGNTIYF

j_call: TRBJ1-2
v_call: TRBV5-1
d_call: NA
cdr3_nt: TGCGCCAGCAGCTTGGCCATTAGACAGGCTAACTATGGCTACACCTTC
cdr3_aa: CASSLAIRQANYGYTF

j_call: TRBJ2-3
v_call: TRBV7-6
d_call: NA
cdr3_nt: TGTGCCAGCAGCCTACTGGACACAGATACGCAGTATTTT
cdr3_aa: CASSLLDTDTQYF

j_call: TRBJ2-1
v_call: TRBV28
d_call: NA
cdr3_nt: TGTGCCAGCAGTTTAGATGAGCAGTTCTTC
cdr3_aa: CASSLDEQFF

j_call: TRBJ2-7
v_call: TRBV19
d_call: NA
cdr3_nt: TGTGCCAGTAGTTCTCAGGGAATTTTCGAGCAGTACTTC
cdr3_aa: CASSSQGIFEQYF

j_call: TRBJ2-1
v_call: TRBV20-1
d_call: NA
cdr3_nt: TGCAGTGCTAGTCTTGCGTCGAAGCAGTTCTTC
cdr3_aa: CSASLASKQFF

j_call: TRBJ2-5
v_call: TRBV6-5
d_call: NA
cdr3_nt: TGTGCCAGCACATTAGGGGTGACTGAGACCCAGTACTTC
cdr3_aa: CASTLGVTETQYF

j_call: TRBJ2-7
v_call: TRBV4-1
d_call: TRBD1
cdr3_nt: TGCGCCAGCACCCCAACACAACAGGGGCGGACCTACGAGCAGTACTTC
cdr3_aa: CASTPTQQGRTYEQYF